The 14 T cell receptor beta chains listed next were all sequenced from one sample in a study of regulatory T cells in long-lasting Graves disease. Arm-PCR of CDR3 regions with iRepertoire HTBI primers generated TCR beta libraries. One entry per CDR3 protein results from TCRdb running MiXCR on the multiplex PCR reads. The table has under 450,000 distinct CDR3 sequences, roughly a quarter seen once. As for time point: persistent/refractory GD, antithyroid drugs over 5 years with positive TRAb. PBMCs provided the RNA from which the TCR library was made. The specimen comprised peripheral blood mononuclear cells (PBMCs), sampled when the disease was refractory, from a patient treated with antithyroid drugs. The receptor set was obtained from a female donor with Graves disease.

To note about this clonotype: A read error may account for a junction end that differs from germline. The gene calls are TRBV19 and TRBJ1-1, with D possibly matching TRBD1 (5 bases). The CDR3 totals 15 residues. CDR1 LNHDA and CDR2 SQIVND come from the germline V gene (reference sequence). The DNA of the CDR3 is TGTGCCAGTAGTATAGAGGGGGGAATCGGCACTGGAGCTTTCTTT. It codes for CASSIEGGIGTGAFF.

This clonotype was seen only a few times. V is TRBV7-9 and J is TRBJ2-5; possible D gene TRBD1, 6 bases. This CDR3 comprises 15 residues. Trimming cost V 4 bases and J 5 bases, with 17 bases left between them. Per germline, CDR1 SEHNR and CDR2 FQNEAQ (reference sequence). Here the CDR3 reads CASSSNNRVRETQYF. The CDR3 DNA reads TGTGCCAGCAGCTCGAATAACAGGGTTCGGGAGACCCAGTACTTC.

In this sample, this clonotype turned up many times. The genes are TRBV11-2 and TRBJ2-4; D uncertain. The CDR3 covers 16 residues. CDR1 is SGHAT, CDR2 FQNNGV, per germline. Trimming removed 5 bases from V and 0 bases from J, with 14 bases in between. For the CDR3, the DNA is TGTGCCAGCAGCATAAGGACGGAACTAGCCAAAAACATTCAGTACTTC. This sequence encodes CASSIRTELAKNIQYF.

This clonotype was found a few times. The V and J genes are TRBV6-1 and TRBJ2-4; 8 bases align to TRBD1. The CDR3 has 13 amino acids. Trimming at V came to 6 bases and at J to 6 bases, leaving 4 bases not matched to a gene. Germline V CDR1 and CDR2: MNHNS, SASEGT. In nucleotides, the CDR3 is TGTGCCAGCAGGGGGACAGGCGGAAACATTCAGTACTTC. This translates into CASRGTGGNIQYF.

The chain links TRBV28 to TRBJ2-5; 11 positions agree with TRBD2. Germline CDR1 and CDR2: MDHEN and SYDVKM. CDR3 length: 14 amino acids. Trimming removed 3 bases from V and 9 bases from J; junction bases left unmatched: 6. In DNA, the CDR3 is TGTGCCAGCAGTTTGATAGCGGGAGGGGGAGCCCAGTACTTC. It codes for CASSLIAGGGAQYF.

The CDR3 DNA reads TGCAGTGCAGAGCCTATCGGGACTAGCGGGCTAAATGGGTACGAGCAGTACTTC. Its translation is CSAEPIGTSGLNGYEQYF. This sequence joins TRBV20-1 and TRBJ2-7; 12 bases agree with TRBD2. V lost 6 bases and J lost 4; bases outside the gene matches: 19. Germline V CDR1 and CDR2: DFQATT, SNEGSKA (reference sequence). CDR3 size: 18 residues.

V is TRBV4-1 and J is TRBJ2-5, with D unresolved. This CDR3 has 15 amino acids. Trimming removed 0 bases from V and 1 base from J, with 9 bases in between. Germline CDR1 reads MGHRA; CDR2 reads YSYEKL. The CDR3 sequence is CASSQDPLFQETQYF. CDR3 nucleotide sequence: TGCGCCAGCAGCCAAGATCCCCTGTTCCAAGAGACCCAGTACTTC.

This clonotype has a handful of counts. CDR3 nucleotides: TGTGCCAGCAATACAGGGTGGGACGGGGAGCTGTTTTTT. Protein sequence: CASNTGWDGELFF. V and J are TRBV19 and TRBJ2-2; tentative D call: TRBD1 (6 bases). The CDR3 covers 13 residues. CDR1 and CDR2 from the germline V gene are LNHDA and SQIVND (reference sequence). The V end was cut by 9 bases, the J end by 7 bases, with 15 bases between.

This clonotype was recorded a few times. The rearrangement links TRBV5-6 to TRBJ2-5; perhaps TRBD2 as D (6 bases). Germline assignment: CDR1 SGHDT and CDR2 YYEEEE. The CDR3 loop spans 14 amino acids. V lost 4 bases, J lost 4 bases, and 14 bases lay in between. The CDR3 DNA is TGTGCCAGCAGCCCTGGGGGGATTCGAGAGACCCAGTACTTC. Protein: CASSPGGIRETQYF.

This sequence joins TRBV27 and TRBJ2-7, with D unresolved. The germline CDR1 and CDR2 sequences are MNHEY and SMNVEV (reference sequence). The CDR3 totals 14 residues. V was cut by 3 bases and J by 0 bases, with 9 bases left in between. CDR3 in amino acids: CASSFDRYSYEQYF. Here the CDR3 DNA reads TGTGCCAGCAGTTTCGACCGGTACTCCTACGAGCAGTACTTC.

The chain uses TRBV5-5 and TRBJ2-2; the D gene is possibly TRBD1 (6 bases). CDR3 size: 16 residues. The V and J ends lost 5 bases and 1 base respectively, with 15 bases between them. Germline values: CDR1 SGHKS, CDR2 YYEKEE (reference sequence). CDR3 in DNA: TGTGCCAGCAGTCAACCTCCGGGACAGAACACCGGGGAGCTGTTTTTT. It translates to CASSQPPGQNTGELFF.

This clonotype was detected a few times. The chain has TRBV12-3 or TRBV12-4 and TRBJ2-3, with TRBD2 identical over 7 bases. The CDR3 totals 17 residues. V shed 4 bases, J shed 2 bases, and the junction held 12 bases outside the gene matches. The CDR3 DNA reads TGTGCCAGCAGTTCCCCTCTGGGGGGAGGGCCCACAGATACGCAGTATTTT. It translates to CASSSPLGGGPTDTQYF.

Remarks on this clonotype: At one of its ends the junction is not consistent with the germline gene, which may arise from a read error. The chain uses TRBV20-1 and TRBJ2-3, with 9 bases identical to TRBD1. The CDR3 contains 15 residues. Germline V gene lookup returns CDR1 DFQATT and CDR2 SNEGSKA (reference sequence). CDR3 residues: CSANPGGQGTDTQCF. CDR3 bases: TGCAGTGCTAATCCAGGGGGACAGGGCACAGATACGCAGTGTTTT.

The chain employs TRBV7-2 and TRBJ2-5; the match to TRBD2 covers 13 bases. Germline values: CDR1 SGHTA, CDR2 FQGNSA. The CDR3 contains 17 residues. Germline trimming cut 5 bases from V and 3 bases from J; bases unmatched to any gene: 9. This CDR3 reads CASSRTSGRAPEETQYF. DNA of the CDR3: TGTGCCAGCAGCCGAACTAGCGGGAGGGCCCCCGAAGAGACCCAGTACTTC. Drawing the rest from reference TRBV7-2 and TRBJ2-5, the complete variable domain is GAGVSQSPSNKVTEKGKDVELRCDPISGHTALYWYRQSLGQGLEFLIYFQGNSAPDKSGLPSDRFSAERTGGSVSTLTIQRTQQEDSAVYLCASSRTSGRAPEETQYFGPGTRLLVL.